The rows below give T cell receptor beta chains drawn from one sample of a study of radiotherapy plus CTLA-4 blockade in lung cancer. Profiled with immunoSEQ multiplex PCR; TCRdb holds only in-frame clones, not every one. The sample holds 81,000 or so clones; around 86% are singletons and the top ten take less than 0.9%. The sequencing here drew on peripheral blood, taken from a patient treated with radiotherapy plus ipilimumab. The source is a human donor with non-small cell lung cancer who had stable disease on radiotherapy plus ipilimumab. CDR3s include the opening cysteine and the closing phenylalanine or tryptophan. D genes are given only for firm matches. The size field is filled for only some rows; it gives once, few, many or a size class.

j_gene: TRBJ2-7; v_gene: TRBV6-1; abundance: -; d_gene: -; CDR3nt: TGTGCCAGCATCGAGGTCTACGAGCAGTACTTC; CDR3aa: CASIEVYEQYF
j_gene: TRBJ2-7; v_gene: TRBV20-1; abundance: few; d_gene: -; CDR3nt: TGCAGTGCTACAGGGAACGAGCAGTACTTC; CDR3aa: CSATGNEQYF
j_gene: TRBJ2-2; v_gene: TRBV6-6; abundance: -; d_gene: -; CDR3nt: TGTGCCAGCAGTTACTCGATCAACACCGGGGAGCTGTTTTTT; CDR3aa: CASSYSINTGELFF
j_gene: TRBJ2-7; v_gene: TRBV7-6; abundance: -; d_gene: TRBD1; CDR3nt: TGTGCCAGCAGCCTGACCGGACAGGGGACGGACGAGCAGTACTTC; CDR3aa: CASSLTGQGTDEQYF
j_gene: TRBJ1-4; v_gene: TRBV6-1; abundance: -; d_gene: -; CDR3nt: TGTGCCAGCAGTGAAGCGATAACAGGGCCAAATGAAAAACTGTTTTTT; CDR3aa: CASSEAITGPNEKLFF
j_gene: TRBJ1-1; v_gene: TRBV6-5; abundance: once; d_gene: TRBD1; CDR3nt: TGTGCCAGCAGAACTTTGACAGGGGGTGGGAAAGCTTTCTTT; CDR3aa: CASRTLTGGGKAFF
j_gene: TRBJ2-7; v_gene: TRBV28; abundance: -; d_gene: -; CDR3nt: TGTGCCAGCGGGAAGGGGGGACCCTACGAGCAGTACTTC; CDR3aa: CASGKGGPYEQYF
j_gene: TRBJ2-2; v_gene: TRBV5-1; abundance: once; d_gene: -; CDR3nt: TGCGCCCGCGGGGGACGGGGGCTGGACGGGGAGCTGTTTTTT; CDR3aa: CARGGRGLDGELFF
j_gene: TRBJ2-5; v_gene: TRBV25-1; abundance: -; d_gene: -; CDR3nt: TGTGCCAGCAGTGACCGGCAGCTACCCCAAGAGACCCAGTACTTC; CDR3aa: CASSDRQLPQETQYF
j_gene: TRBJ1-6; v_gene: TRBV28; abundance: -; d_gene: -; CDR3nt: TGTGCCAGCACGCATCGGGACACCCCTAATTCACCCCTCCACTTT; CDR3aa: CASTHRDTPNSPLHF
j_gene: TRBJ1-1; v_gene: TRBV6-5; abundance: -; d_gene: -; CDR3nt: TGTGCCACCTTGAGGGGCAACACTGAAGCTTTCTTT; CDR3aa: CATLRGNTEAFF
j_gene: TRBJ1-5; v_gene: TRBV30; abundance: few; d_gene: -; CDR3nt: TGTGCCTGGAGTGCTGGGGCGGGTCGGCCCCAGCATTTT; CDR3aa: CAWSAGAGRPQHF
j_gene: TRBJ1-6; v_gene: TRBV28; abundance: -; d_gene: -; CDR3nt: TGTGCCAGCAGTCTCCCCGGGACACCTTCACCCCTCCACTTT; CDR3aa: CASSLPGTPSPLHF
j_gene: TRBJ1-1; v_gene: TRBV4-2; abundance: -; d_gene: -; CDR3nt: TGTGCCAGCAGCCAAGACCCGTTAACCGAAGCTTTCTTT; CDR3aa: CASSQDPLTEAFF
j_gene: TRBJ2-1; v_gene: TRBV11-3; abundance: -; d_gene: TRBD2; CDR3nt: TGTGCCAGCAGCGCTCTAGCGGGAGCGTACAATGAGCAGTTCTTC; CDR3aa: CASSALAGAYNEQFF
j_gene: TRBJ1-6; v_gene: TRBV2; abundance: -; d_gene: TRBD1; CDR3nt: TGTGCCAGCAGTTCACACCCGGGACAGAATTCACCCCTCCACTTT; CDR3aa: CASSSHPGQNSPLHF
j_gene: TRBJ2-5; v_gene: TRBV28; abundance: -; d_gene: TRBD2; CDR3nt: TGTGCCAGCACACTAACGGGGGGAGGTCAAGAGACCCAGTACTTC; CDR3aa: CASTLTGGGQETQYF
j_gene: TRBJ1-1; v_gene: TRBV28; abundance: -; d_gene: -; CDR3nt: TGTGCCAGCACCGAGACAGGTGCGGTAAACACTGAAGCTTTCTTT; CDR3aa: CASTETGAVNTEAFF
j_gene: TRBJ2-7; v_gene: TRBV7-2; abundance: -; d_gene: -; CDR3nt: TGTGCCAGCAGCCCCTACGGGGCCTCCTACGAGCAGTACTTC; CDR3aa: CASSPYGASYEQYF
j_gene: TRBJ1-1; v_gene: TRBV4-1; abundance: once; d_gene: -; CDR3nt: TGCGCCAGCCGACGGGACACTGAAGCTTTCTTT; CDR3aa: CASRRDTEAFF
j_gene: TRBJ1-1; v_gene: TRBV5-4; abundance: -; d_gene: -; CDR3nt: TGTGCCAGCAAGCGGGACTTTGGGAACACTGAAGCTTTCTTT; CDR3aa: CASKRDFGNTEAFF
j_gene: TRBJ2-2; v_gene: TRBV2; abundance: once; d_gene: -; CDR3nt: TGTGCCAGCAGACCGGCGGCGGGGGCCGGCGGGGAGCTGTTTTTT; CDR3aa: CASRPAAGAGGELFF
j_gene: TRBJ2-7; v_gene: TRBV29-1; abundance: -; d_gene: TRBD1; CDR3nt: TGCAGCGGCAGGACAGGTTTGAGGGAGCAGTACTTC; CDR3aa: CSGRTGLREQYF
j_gene: TRBJ1-5; v_gene: TRBV9; abundance: -; d_gene: -; CDR3nt: TGTGCCAGCAGCGTAGGCGGCTATCAGCCCCAGCATTTT; CDR3aa: CASSVGGYQPQHF
j_gene: TRBJ1-6; v_gene: TRBV28; abundance: -; d_gene: -; CDR3nt: TGTGCCAGCAGGAGGACAGAGGGGGGTTCACCCCTCCACTTT; CDR3aa: CASRRTEGGSPLHF
j_gene: TRBJ1-3; v_gene: TRBV9; abundance: -; d_gene: -; CDR3nt: TGTGCCAGCAGCGTAGGGGGGACTACTGGAAACACCATATATTTT; CDR3aa: CASSVGGTTGNTIYF
j_gene: TRBJ2-7; v_gene: TRBV18; abundance: -; d_gene: TRBD1; CDR3nt: TGTGCCAGCTCGCCTGGACAGGAGGTCTACGAGCAGTACTTC; CDR3aa: CASSPGQEVYEQYF
j_gene: TRBJ1-3; v_gene: TRBV30; abundance: -; d_gene: -; CDR3nt: TGTGCCTGGAGTGTAAGCACCATATATTTT; CDR3aa: CAWSVSTIYF
j_gene: TRBJ1-2; v_gene: TRBV5-1; abundance: -; d_gene: TRBD1; CDR3nt: TGCGCCAGCAGCACAGGACAGGGGAATGGCTACACCTTC; CDR3aa: CASSTGQGNGYTF
j_gene: TRBJ2-2; v_gene: TRBV28; abundance: few; d_gene: -; CDR3nt: TGTGCCAGCAGTTTGGACCTCCCCGGGGAGCTGTTTTTT; CDR3aa: CASSLDLPGELFF
j_gene: TRBJ1-4; v_gene: TRBV5-6; abundance: -; d_gene: -; CDR3nt: TGTGCCAGCAGCTTGGCCAGGGTTGACGAAAAACTGTTTTTT; CDR3aa: CASSLARVDEKLFF
j_gene: TRBJ2-5; v_gene: TRBV7-2; abundance: -; d_gene: TRBD2; CDR3nt: TGTGCCAGCAGCTTGGGACTAGCGGGGGGGCAAGAGACCCAGTACTTC; CDR3aa: CASSLGLAGGQETQYF
j_gene: TRBJ1-2; v_gene: TRBV29-1; abundance: -; d_gene: TRBD1; CDR3nt: TGCAGCGCCCCGCGGCAGGGGGAGTCCGGCTACACCTTC; CDR3aa: CSAPRQGESGYTF
j_gene: TRBJ1-1; v_gene: TRBV27; abundance: -; d_gene: -; CDR3nt: TGTGCCAGCAGGCGATCCAGGGGTTCCGGCACTGAAGCTTTCTTT; CDR3aa: CASRRSRGSGTEAFF
j_gene: TRBJ2-7; v_gene: TRBV2; abundance: -; d_gene: TRBD1; CDR3nt: TGTGCCAGCAGATTCGGGACAGGGCTGAACGAGCAGTACTTC; CDR3aa: CASRFGTGLNEQYF
j_gene: TRBJ2-1; v_gene: TRBV19; abundance: -; d_gene: -; CDR3nt: TGTGCCAGTAGTATAAGTGAGGGAGTATTGCTCAATGAGCAGTTCTTC; CDR3aa: CASSISEGVLLNEQFF